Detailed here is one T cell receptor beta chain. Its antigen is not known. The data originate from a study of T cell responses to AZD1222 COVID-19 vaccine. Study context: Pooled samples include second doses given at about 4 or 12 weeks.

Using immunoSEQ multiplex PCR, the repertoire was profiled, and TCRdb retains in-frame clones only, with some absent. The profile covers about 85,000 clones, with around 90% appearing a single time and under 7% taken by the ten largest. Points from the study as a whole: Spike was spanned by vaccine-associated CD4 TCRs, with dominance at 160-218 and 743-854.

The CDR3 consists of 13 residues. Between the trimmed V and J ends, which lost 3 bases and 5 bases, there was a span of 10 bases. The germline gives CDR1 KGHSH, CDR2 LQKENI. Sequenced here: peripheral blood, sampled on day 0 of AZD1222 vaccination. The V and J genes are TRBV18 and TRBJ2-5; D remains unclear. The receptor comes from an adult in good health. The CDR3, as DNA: TGTGCCAGCTCACCTTCCGTGGAGGAGACCCAGTACTTC. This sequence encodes CASSPSVEETQYF. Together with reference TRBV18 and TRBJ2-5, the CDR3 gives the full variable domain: NAGVMQNPRHLVRRRGQEARLRCSPMKGHSHVYWYRQLPEEGLKFMVYLQKENIIDESGMPKERFSAEFPKEGPSILRIQQVVRGDSAAYFCASSPSVEETQYFGPGTRLLVL.